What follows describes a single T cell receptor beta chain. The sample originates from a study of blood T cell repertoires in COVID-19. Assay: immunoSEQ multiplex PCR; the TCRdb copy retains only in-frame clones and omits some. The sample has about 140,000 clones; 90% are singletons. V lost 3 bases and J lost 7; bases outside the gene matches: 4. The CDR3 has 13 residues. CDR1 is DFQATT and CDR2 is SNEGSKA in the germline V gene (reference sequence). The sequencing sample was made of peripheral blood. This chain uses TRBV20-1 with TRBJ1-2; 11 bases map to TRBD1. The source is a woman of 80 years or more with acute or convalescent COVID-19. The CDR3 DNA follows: TGCAGTGCTAGTCCAGGACAGGGGGCTGGCTACACCTTC. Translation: CSASPGQGAGYTF.